These 23 T cell receptor beta chains came from one sample sequenced in a study of human T cells and chemical hapten exposure. TCRdb itself ran the RACE reads through MiXCR, one entry per CDR3 protein. The data hold about 77,000 distinct CDR3 sequences, with about 8.6% observed a single time. This sample's time point: healthy volunteer bleed at 6 weeks. Unfractionated whole blood served as the source for total RNA extraction. What was sequenced was whole blood. These receptors all stem from a female donor in good health. Some clones in this sample may be carry-over from other donors' samples.

This clonotype was observed a few times. This chain connects TRBV7-9 to TRBJ1-2; D possibly corresponds to TRBD1 (5 bases). With 11 bases removed from V and 0 bases from J, the gap between germline ends came to 16 bases. Germline V gene data show CDR1 as SEHNR and CDR2 as FQNEAQ (reference sequence). This CDR3 spans 14 amino acids. DNA of the CDR3: TGTGCCTACGACCGGGACCCCTCTAACTATGGCTACACCTTC. This gives the protein CAYDRDPSNYGYTF.

This clonotype was seen many times. The V gene is TRBV4-1, the J gene TRBJ2-3; D gene unclear. Per germline, CDR1 MGHRA and CDR2 YSYEKL. This CDR3 is 15 amino acids long. The V and J ends lost 1 base and 2 bases respectively, with 10 bases between them. CDR3 coding DNA: TGCGCCAGCAGCCAAGCCCCGGGCCACACAGATACGCAGTATTTT. It specifies CASSQAPGHTDTQYF.

This chain uses TRBV7-2 with TRBJ1-5, with 10 bases aligning to TRBD1. Germline CDR1 reads SGHTA; CDR2 reads FQGNSA. The CDR3 is 16 amino acids. The V segment lost 3 bases and the J segment 2 bases; nucleotides outside the gene matches: 4. The CDR3 loop reads CASSLTGGLGNQPQHF. CDR3 in DNA: TGTGCCAGCAGCTTGACAGGGGGCTTGGGCAATCAGCCCCAGCATTTT.

J is TRBJ1-6 and V is TRBV6-5; D gene ambiguous. V was trimmed by 2 bases and J by 6 bases, leaving 11 bases between them. Germline V gene sequence: CDR1 MNHEY, CDR2 SVGAGI. CDR3 length: 15 residues. DNA of the CDR3: TGTGCCAGCAGTTACCTACTCGTGGCTAATTCACCCCTCCACTTT. The encoded protein is CASSYLLVANSPLHF.

The chain recombines TRBV2 with TRBJ1-2; perhaps TRBD1 as D (6 bases). CDR1 and CDR2 (germline): SNHLY, FYNNEI. There are 14 residues in the CDR3. Trimming took off 6 bases at V and 5 bases at J, with 16 bases between the two ends. The CDR3 bases are TGTGCCAGCAGGTTCACAGGGCGGGAGTATGGCTACACCTTC. Translated: CASRFTGREYGYTF. Full variable domain (outside the CDR3, taken from reference TRBV2 and TRBJ1-2): EPEVTQTPSHQVTQMGQEVILRCVPISNHLYFYWYRQILGQKVEFLVSFYNNEISEKSEIFDDQFSVERPDGSNFTLKIRSTKLEDSAMYFCASRFTGREYGYTFGSGTRLTVV.

At least ten counts were recorded for this clonotype. The chain recombines TRBV6-1 with TRBJ1-1, with TRBD1 matching over 8 bases. V lost 6 bases and J lost 5; bases outside the gene matches: 8. The CDR3 is made up of 14 amino acids. Germline V CDR1 and CDR2: MNHNS, SASEGT. The CDR3 spells CASRGQGPRTEAFF. The CDR3 DNA follows: TGTGCCAGCAGAGGACAGGGACCGAGGACTGAAGCTTTCTTT.

V and J are TRBV7-2 and TRBJ1-5; 7 nucleotides align to TRBD1. V lost 8 bases to trimming and J lost 5 bases; unmatched junction nucleotides: 6. The CDR3 spans 13 residues. Germline V CDR1 and CDR2: SGHTA, FQGNSA. CDR3: CASGGGRDQPQHF. The CDR3 nucleotides read TGTGCCAGCGGAGGGGGCAGAGATCAGCCCCAGCATTTT.

In this sample, this clonotype turned up a few times. The J gene is TRBJ2-7, the V gene TRBV29-1, with D perhaps TRBD1 (5 bases). The CDR3 extends over 14 amino acids. V gave up 4 bases and J gave up 7 bases, with 20 bases separating them. CDR1 is SQVTM, CDR2 ANQGSEA, per germline. This chain's CDR3 is CSVVVGPQMGEQYF. In DNA, the CDR3 is TGCAGCGTTGTGGTGGGGCCGCAGATGGGAGAGCAGTACTTC.

This clonotype showed up just a few times. V is TRBV12-3 or TRBV12-4 and J is TRBJ2-3; tentative D call: TRBD2 (5 bases). V shed 4 bases and J shed 2 bases, with 13 bases lying between them. The CDR3 is 15 amino acids. The CDR3 DNA is TGTGCCAGCAGTTCCTTCCAGCGGCACACAGATACGCAGTATTTT. This encodes CASSSFQRHTDTQYF.

This chain connects TRBV12-3 or TRBV12-4 to TRBJ2-3; no clear D gene. The CDR3 runs to 13 residues. Trimming left V 6 bases short and J 2 bases short, with 9 bases between. The CDR3 DNA reads TGTGCCAGCAGCCAGCGCGTCACAGATACGCAGTATTTT. Its translation: CASSQRVTDTQYF.

This clonotype was observed many times. CDR3 in DNA: TGCGCCAACCCACCACCCCGGGACCAAAATTCACCCCTCCACTTT. Translation gives CANPPPRDQNSPLHF. J is TRBJ1-6 and V is TRBV5-1, with a weak D call TRBD1 (5 bases). The CDR3 is 15 residues long. V lost 9 bases and J 7 bases, leaving 20 bases between the germline ends. Germline values: CDR1 SGHRS, CDR2 YFSETQ.

V usage is TRBV12-3 or TRBV12-4 and J usage is TRBJ1-1, with D perhaps TRBD1 (5 bases). The CDR3 is 14 residues long. V lost 6 bases and J 0 bases, leaving 11 bases between the germline ends. The CDR3 region is CASRAGAMNTEAFF. DNA for the CDR3: TGTGCCAGCAGGGCCGGGGCGATGAACACTGAAGCTTTCTTT.

This sequence joins TRBV6-6 and TRBJ2-1, with TRBD2 identical over 14 bases. Germline CDR1 is MNHNY and CDR2 is SVGAGI (reference sequence). J was trimmed by 9 bases and V by 5 bases; bases with no gene match: 6. The CDR3 spans 15 residues. The CDR3 is CASSQTSGGAGEQFF. DNA for the CDR3: TGTGCCAGCAGTCAGACTAGCGGGGGGGCGGGTGAGCAGTTCTTC.

This clonotype was counted a few times. The genes are TRBV7-2 and TRBJ1-6; no clear D. Between the trimmed V and J ends, which lost 1 base and 8 bases, there was a span of 9 bases. The length of the CDR3 is 14 residues. The germline CDR1 and CDR2 sequences are SGHTA and FQGNSA. The CDR3 bases are TGTGCCAGCAGCTTAGTATTCCGGGATTCACCCCTCCACTTT. Its translation: CASSLVFRDSPLHF.

This clonotype was found many times. The V call is TRBV2, the J call TRBJ1-4; TRBD1 might be the D (5 bases). Trimming shortened V by 8 bases and J by 3 bases, and 16 bases separated the two germline ends. CDR3 size: 15 residues. Per germline, CDR1 SNHLY and CDR2 FYNNEI. CDR3 DNA sequence: TGTGCCAGCCAGAGTAACAGGAAGCCTAATGAAAAACTGTTTTTT. Translated: CASQSNRKPNEKLFF. Full variable domain (rest looked up from reference TRBV2 and TRBJ1-4): EPEVTQTPSHQVTQMGQEVILRCVPISNHLYFYWYRQILGQKVEFLVSFYNNEISEKSEIFDDQFSVERPDGSNFTLKIRSTKLEDSAMYFCASQSNRKPNEKLFFGSGTQLSVL.

This clonotype was detected many times. This chain links TRBV27 with TRBJ2-3; D ambiguous. CDR3 length equals 12 residues. V gave up 5 bases and J gave up 7 bases, with 10 bases separating them. Germline CDR1 MNHEY, CDR2 SMNVEV (reference sequence). The CDR3 sequence: CASSKTGHTQYF. As DNA, the CDR3 is TGTGCCAGCAGTAAGACCGGCCATACGCAGTATTTT.

This clonotype has more than one count but fewer than ten. V and J are TRBV15 and TRBJ1-1, with a possible D match to TRBD1 (5 bases). CDR3 length: 17 amino acids. Trimming stripped 1 base from V and 0 bases from J, with 15 bases between. Germline V gene lookup returns CDR1 LNHNV and CDR2 YYDKDF (reference sequence). The CDR3 reads CATSRGFREGMNTEAFF. The CDR3 DNA reads as TGTGCCACCAGCAGAGGATTTAGGGAGGGGATGAACACTGAAGCTTTCTTT.

This chain joins TRBV7-6 and TRBJ1-2; D gene unclear. Germline-derived CDR1 and CDR2 are SGHVS and FNYEAQ. The CDR3 spans 14 residues. V dropped 1 base and J dropped 2 bases, with 8 bases sitting between them. The CDR3: CASSLGGRNYGYTF. The CDR3 DNA reads as TGTGCCAGCAGCTTAGGTGGCAGAAACTATGGCTACACCTTC.

This clonotype was counted ten times or more. This sequence joins TRBV7-8 and TRBJ2-3; 13 nucleotides match TRBD2. The V gene's germline CDR1 is SGHVS and CDR2 FQNEAQ. The CDR3 length is 15 residues. V shed 1 base, J shed 8 bases, and the junction held 3 bases outside the gene matches. The CDR3 sequence is CASSLGTSGGGTQYF. CDR3 DNA sequence: TGTGCCAGCAGCTTAGGGACTAGCGGGGGAGGTACGCAGTATTTT.

The chain has TRBV6-2 or TRBV6-3 and TRBJ2-5; 8 positions match TRBD2. This CDR3 comprises 15 residues. V lost 6 bases, J lost 3 bases, and 9 bases stayed unmatched. Germline assignment: CDR1 MNHEY and CDR2 SVGEGT. The CDR3 region is CASRPGAGGEETQYF. In DNA, the CDR3 is TGTGCCAGCAGACCCGGGGCGGGGGGAGAAGAGACCCAGTACTTC.

There are a few counts of this clonotype. The genes are TRBV20-1 and TRBJ2-7, with 8 bases aligning to TRBD2. V lost 0 bases, J lost 9 bases, and 16 bases stayed unmatched. CDR1 is DFQATT and CDR2 is SNEGSKA in the germline V gene (reference sequence). CDR3 size: 16 residues. In DNA form, the CDR3 reads TGCAGTGCTAGAGATCAAAGCGGGGGCCGGCCCGACGGGCAGTACTTC. Its protein is CSARDQSGGRPDGQYF.

The chain combines TRBV7-2 with TRBJ1-2; 7 bases align to TRBD1. The CDR3 runs to 15 residues. CDR1 SGHTA and CDR2 FQGNSA come from the germline V gene. V was clipped by 5 bases and J by 0 bases; unmatched bases: 6. CDR3 sequence (DNA): TGTGCCAGCAGCCTCACAGGGGATCCTAACTATGGCTACACCTTC. Amino acids: CASSLTGDPNYGYTF.

This chain links TRBV29-1 with TRBJ2-1, with D hard to call. The germline CDR1 and CDR2 sequences are SQVTM and ANQGSEA. V shed 6 bases and J shed 8 bases, with 17 bases lying between them. The CDR3 runs 13 residues. CDR3 in amino acids: CSVTRVSMDEQFF. The CDR3 DNA follows: TGCAGCGTGACAAGGGTTTCGATGGATGAGCAGTTCTTC.